This record covers a single TCR beta chain. What it binds is unknown. The sample is drawn from a study of shared clonotypes between healthy human individuals. Study-level background: CD4 naive and CD4 memory each took three plates per donor, while CD8 naive took two and CD8 memory one.

Whole-study findings and limits: As a rule, naive subsets had a larger estimated richness than memory subsets. Non-shared clonotypes showed lower generation probabilities than clonotypes common to all four donors. The naive CD4 repertoires of several donors were compared, and approximately 4.5% of clonotypes were shared.

Libraries were prepared by immunoSEQ multiplex PCR; TCRdb keeps only in-frame clonotypes and omits some of them. The table shows some 1.1 million clones, with approximately 75% occurring only once. This CDR3 comprises 14 residues. Trimming left V 4 bases short and J 1 base short, with 10 bases between. Per the germline V gene, CDR1 is SEHNR and CDR2 is FQNEAQ (reference sequence). This TCR came from a man aged 18 to 30 in good health. Some clones in this sample may be carry-over from other donors' samples. This chain uses TRBV7-9 with TRBJ1-1; D perhaps matches TRBD1 (5 bases). The material sequenced was memory CD4+ T cells from PBMCs. Regarding subset: CD45RA-negative fraction. CDR3 sequence reads: CASSSQGWNTEAFF. As DNA, the CDR3 is TGTGCCAGCAGCTCCCAGGGATGGAACACTGAAGCTTTCTTT.